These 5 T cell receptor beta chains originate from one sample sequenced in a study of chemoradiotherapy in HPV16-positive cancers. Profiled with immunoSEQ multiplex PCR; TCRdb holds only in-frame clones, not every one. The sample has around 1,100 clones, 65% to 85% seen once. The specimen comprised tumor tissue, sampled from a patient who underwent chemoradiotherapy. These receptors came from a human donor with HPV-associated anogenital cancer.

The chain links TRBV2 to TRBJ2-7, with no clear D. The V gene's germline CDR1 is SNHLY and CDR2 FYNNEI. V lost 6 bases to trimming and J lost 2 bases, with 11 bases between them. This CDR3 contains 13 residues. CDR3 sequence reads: CASSEAVPYEQYV. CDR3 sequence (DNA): TGTGCCAGCAGCGAGGCAGTTCCCTACGAGCAGTACGTC.

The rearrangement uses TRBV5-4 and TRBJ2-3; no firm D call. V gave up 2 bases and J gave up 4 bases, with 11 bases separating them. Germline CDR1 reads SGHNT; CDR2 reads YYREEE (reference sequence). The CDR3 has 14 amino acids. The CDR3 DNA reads TGTGCCAGCAGCTTAGCAGGATTCTCAGATACGCAGTATTTT. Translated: CASSLAGFSDTQYF.

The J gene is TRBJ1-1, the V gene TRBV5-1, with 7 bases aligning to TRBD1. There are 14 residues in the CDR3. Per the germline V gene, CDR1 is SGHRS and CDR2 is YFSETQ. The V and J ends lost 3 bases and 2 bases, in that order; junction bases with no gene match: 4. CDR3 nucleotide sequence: TGCGCCAGCAGCTCACAGGGGTACAACACTGAAGCTTTCTTT. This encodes CASSSQGYNTEAFF.

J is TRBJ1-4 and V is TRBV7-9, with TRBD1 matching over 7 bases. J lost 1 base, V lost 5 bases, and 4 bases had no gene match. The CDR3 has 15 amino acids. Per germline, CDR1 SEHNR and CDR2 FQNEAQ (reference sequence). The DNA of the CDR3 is TGTGCCAGCAGCCCCCGGGACAGAACTAATGAAAAACTGTTTTTT. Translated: CASSPRDRTNEKLFF.

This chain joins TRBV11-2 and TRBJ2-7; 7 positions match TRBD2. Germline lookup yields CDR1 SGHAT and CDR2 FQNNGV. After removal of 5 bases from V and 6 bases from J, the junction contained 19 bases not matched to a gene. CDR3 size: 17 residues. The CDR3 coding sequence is TGTGCCAGCAGCCCTAATAAAAACGCGGGAGCTCATGTCGAGCAGTACGTC. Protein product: CASSPNKNAGAHVEQYV.